The 7 T cell receptor beta chains below were found in one sample sequenced in a study of shared clonotypes between healthy human individuals. The assay was immunoSEQ multiplex PCR, and TCRdb's table has in-frame clones only and misses some. In the table there are 1.4 million or so clones, about 98.5% of which are singletons. The source material was naive CD4+ T cells sorted from blood. The subset is: CD45RA+ positively selected. The receptor set was obtained from a man aged 25-45 years in good health.

The genes are TRBV28 and TRBJ2-7; D perhaps matches TRBD2 (5 bases). CDR3 length equals 13 residues. Germline V lookup: CDR1 MDHEN, CDR2 SYDVKM. The germline V and J ends were trimmed by 8 bases and 3 bases, with 14 bases remaining between them. The CDR3 protein is CASGSISGYEQYF. CDR3 DNA sequence: TGTGCCAGCGGCTCGATAAGCGGCTACGAGCAGTACTTC.

The V gene is TRBV5-1, the J gene TRBJ1-3; D is uncertain. The CDR3 runs 15 residues. V lost 0 bases and J 4 bases, leaving 11 bases between the germline ends. Germline V gene sequence: CDR1 SGHRS, CDR2 YFSETQ. The CDR3 DNA reads as TGCGCCAGCAGCTTGGTAGGTCCAGACGGAAACACCATATATTTT. Translated: CASSLVGPDGNTIYF.

The chain links TRBV10-2 to TRBJ2-7; 11 nucleotides line up with TRBD2. Germline CDR1 WSHSY, CDR2 SAAADI. V shed 6 bases and J 0 bases; nucleotides not matched to a gene: 13. This CDR3 contains 18 residues. The CDR3 sequence: CASSATSGRSTFSYEQYF. The CDR3 DNA follows: TGCGCCAGCAGCGCAACTAGCGGGAGATCGACTTTCTCCTACGAGCAGTACTTC.

The table lists this clone with a count of one. The chain combines TRBV2 with TRBJ2-7; 8 bases are shared with TRBD2. The CDR3 loop spans 14 amino acids. Trimming cost V 8 bases and J 7 bases; bases outside gene matches: 13. The germline gives CDR1 SNHLY, CDR2 FYNNEI. The CDR3 nucleotides are TGTGCCAGCCACCCGGGACTAGTCGGCCTGGAGCAGTACTTC. This encodes CASHPGLVGLEQYF.

This clone was seen once. The chain links TRBV5-1 to TRBJ2-3, with TRBD2 matching 13 bases. Germline V lookup: CDR1 SGHRS, CDR2 YFSETQ. The CDR3 totals 16 residues. The J segment lost 4 bases and the V segment lost 5 bases, leaving 7 bases of the junction unmatched. The CDR3 reads CASRSGLAGEADTQYF. The CDR3 region has the DNA TGCGCCAGCAGATCCGGACTAGCGGGAGAAGCAGATACGCAGTATTTT.

The V call is TRBV5-1, the J call TRBJ2-5; maybe TRBD1 (6 bases). Germline CDR1 is SGHRS and CDR2 is YFSETQ. V was shortened by 3 bases and J by 2 bases, with 14 bases between the two germline ends. The CDR3 runs 15 residues. CDR3 in amino acids: CASSSAGTQQETQYF. In nucleotides, the CDR3 is TGCGCCAGCAGCTCCGCCGGGACACAACAAGAGACCCAGTACTTC.

The chain couples TRBV11-3 to TRBJ1-1; weak D call: TRBD1 (5 bases). CDR1 SGHNT and CDR2 YENEEA come from the germline V gene. The CDR3 totals 13 residues. Between the trimmed V and J ends, which lost 5 bases and 9 bases, there was a span of 16 bases. The DNA for the CDR3 is TGTGCCAGCAGCCGACGGGGGGGTGAAAAAGCTTTCTTT. Translated: CASSRRGGEKAFF.